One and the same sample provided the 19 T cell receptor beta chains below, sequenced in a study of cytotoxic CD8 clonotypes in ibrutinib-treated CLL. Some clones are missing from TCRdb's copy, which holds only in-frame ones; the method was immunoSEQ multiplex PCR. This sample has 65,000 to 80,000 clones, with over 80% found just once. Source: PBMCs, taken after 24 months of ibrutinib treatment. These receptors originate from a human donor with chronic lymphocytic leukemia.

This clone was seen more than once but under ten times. The CDR3 coding sequence is TGTGCCAGCAGGGCTAGCACAGATACGCAGTATTTT. Protein: CASRASTDTQYF. This chain joins TRBV6-5 and TRBJ2-3; D unclear. The CDR3 runs 12 residues. From germline, CDR1 is MNHEY and CDR2 SVGAGI. The V end lost 6 bases, the J end lost 0 bases, and 4 bases lay between the germline ends.

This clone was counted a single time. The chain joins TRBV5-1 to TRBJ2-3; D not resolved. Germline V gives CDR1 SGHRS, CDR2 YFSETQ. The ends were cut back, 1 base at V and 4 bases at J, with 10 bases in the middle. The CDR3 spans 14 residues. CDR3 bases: TGCGCCAGCAGCTTGTCCCGGGTACCAGATACGCAGTATTTT. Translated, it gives CASSLSRVPDTQYF.

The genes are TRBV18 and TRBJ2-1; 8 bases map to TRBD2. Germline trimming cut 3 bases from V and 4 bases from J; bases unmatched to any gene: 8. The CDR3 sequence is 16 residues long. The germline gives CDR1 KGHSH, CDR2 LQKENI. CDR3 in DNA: TGTGCCAGCTCACCGCTGGGTCTAGCGGGTTACAATGAGCAGTTCTTC. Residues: CASSPLGLAGYNEQFF.

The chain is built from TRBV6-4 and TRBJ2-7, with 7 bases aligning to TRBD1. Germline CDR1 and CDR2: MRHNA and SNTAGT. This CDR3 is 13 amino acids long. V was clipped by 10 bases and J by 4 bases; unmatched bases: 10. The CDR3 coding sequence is TGTGCCATGTGTGAAGGGGGCGTGTACGAGCAGTACTTC. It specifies CAMCEGGVYEQYF.

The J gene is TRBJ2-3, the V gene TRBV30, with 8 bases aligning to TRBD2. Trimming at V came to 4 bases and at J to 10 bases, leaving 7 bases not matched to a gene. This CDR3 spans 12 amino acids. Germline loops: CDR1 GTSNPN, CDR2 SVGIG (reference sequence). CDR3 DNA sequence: TGTGCCTGGACCTCGGGAGGGCACGCGCAGTATTTT. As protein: CAWTSGGHAQYF.

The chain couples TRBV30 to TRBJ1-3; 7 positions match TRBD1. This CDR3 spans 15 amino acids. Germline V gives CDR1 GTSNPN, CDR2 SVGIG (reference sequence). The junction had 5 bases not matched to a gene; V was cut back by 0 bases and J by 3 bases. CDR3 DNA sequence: TGTGCCTGGAGTGTAATGACAGGGAATGGAAACACCATATATTTT. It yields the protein CAWSVMTGNGNTIYF.

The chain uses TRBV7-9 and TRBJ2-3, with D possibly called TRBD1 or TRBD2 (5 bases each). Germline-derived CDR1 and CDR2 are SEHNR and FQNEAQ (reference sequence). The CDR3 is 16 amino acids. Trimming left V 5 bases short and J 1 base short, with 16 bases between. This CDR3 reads CASSRRSGRGTDTQYF. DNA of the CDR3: TGTGCCAGCAGCCGGAGGTCGGGCAGGGGCACAGATACGCAGTATTTT.

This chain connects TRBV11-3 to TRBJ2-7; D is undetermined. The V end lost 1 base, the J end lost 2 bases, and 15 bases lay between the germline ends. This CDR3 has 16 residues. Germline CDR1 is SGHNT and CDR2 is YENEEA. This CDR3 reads CASSLGNGEPTYEQYF. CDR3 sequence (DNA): TGTGCCAGCAGCTTAGGTAACGGAGAGCCAACCTACGAGCAGTACTTC.

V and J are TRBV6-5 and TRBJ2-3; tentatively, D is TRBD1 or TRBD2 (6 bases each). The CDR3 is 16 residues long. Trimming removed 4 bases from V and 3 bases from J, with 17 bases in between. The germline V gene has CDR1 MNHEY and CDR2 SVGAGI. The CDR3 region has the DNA TGTGCCAGCAGTTCCCCGACTAGGGGGGCGACAGATACGCAGTATTTT. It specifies CASSSPTRGATDTQYF.

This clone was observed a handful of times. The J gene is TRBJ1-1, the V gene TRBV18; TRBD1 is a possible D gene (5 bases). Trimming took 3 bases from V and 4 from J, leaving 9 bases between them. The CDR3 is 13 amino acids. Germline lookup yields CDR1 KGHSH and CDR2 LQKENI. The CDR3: CASSPAGSTEAFF. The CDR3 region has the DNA TGTGCCAGCTCACCGGCAGGGTCCACTGAAGCTTTCTTT.

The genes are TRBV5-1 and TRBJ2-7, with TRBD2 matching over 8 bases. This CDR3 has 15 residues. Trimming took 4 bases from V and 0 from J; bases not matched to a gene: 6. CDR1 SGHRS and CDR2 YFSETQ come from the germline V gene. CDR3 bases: TGCGCCAGCAGCCACGGGGGGGACACCTCCTACGAGCAGTACTTC. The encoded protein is CASSHGGDTSYEQYF. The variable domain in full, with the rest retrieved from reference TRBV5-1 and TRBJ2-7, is KAGVTQTPRYLIKTRGQQVTLSCSPISGHRSVSWYQQTPGQGLQFLFEYFSETQRNKGNFPGRFSGRQFSNSRSEMNVSTLELGDSALYLCASSHGGDTSYEQYFGPGTRLTVT.

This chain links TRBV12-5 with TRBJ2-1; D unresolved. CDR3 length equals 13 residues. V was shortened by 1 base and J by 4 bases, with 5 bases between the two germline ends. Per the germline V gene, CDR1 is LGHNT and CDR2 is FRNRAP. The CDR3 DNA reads TGTGCTAGTGGTTTGGCCAATTACAATGAGCAGTTCTTC. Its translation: CASGLANYNEQFF.

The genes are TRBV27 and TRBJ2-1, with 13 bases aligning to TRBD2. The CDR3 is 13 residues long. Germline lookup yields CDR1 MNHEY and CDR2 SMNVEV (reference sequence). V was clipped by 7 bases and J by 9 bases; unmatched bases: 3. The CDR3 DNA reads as TGTGCCAGCAAACTAGCGGGAGGGGCTGAGCAGTTCTTC. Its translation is CASKLAGGAEQFF.

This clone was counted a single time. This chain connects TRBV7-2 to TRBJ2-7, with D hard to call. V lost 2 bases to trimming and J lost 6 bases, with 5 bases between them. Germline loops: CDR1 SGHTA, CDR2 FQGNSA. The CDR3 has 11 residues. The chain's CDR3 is CASSLLSEQYF. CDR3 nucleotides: TGTGCCAGCAGCTTATTGAGCGAGCAGTACTTC.

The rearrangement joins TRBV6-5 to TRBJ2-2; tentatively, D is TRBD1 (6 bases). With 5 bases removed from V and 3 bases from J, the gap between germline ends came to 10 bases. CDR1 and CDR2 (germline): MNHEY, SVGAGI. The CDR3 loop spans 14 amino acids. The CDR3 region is CASSTEGDTGELFF. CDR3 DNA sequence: TGTGCCAGCAGTACAGAGGGGGACACCGGGGAGCTGTTTTTT.

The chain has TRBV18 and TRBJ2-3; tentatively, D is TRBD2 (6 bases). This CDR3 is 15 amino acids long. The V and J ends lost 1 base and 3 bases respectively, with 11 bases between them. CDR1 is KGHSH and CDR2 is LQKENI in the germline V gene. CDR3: CASSPLGGTTDTQYF. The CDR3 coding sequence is TGTGCCAGCTCACCACTCGGGGGAACAACAGATACGCAGTATTTT.

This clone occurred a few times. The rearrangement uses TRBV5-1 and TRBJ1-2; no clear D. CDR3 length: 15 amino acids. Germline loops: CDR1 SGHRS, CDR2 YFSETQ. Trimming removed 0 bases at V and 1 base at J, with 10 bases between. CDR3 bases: TGCGCCAGCAGCTTGGAGTCAACCCTTAACTATGGCTACACCTTC. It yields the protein CASSLESTLNYGYTF.

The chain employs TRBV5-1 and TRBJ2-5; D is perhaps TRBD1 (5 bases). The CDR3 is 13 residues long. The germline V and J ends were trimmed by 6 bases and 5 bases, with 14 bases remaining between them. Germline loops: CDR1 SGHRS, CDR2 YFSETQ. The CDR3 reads CASNSGFRETQYF. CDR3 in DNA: TGCGCCAGCAACTCAGGGTTCCGGGAGACCCAGTACTTC.

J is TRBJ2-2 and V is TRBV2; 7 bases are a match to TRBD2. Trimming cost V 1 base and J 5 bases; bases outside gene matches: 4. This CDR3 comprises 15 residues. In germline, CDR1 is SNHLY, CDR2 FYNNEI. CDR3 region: CASSEVAGETGELFF. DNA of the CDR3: TGTGCCAGCAGTGAAGTTGCGGGAGAAACCGGGGAGCTGTTTTTT.